The clone carrying this T cell receptor (beta chain) turned up a few times. Its antigen remains unidentified. This sample was taken from a study of CD8+ T cells in alopecia areata. Study findings and constraints: Having one nonresponder leaves uncertain how baseline CD8+ expansion relates to response. Researchers report lesional scalp, most notably alopecia totalis/universalis, outstripped normal scalp in clonality.

Noted treatment: oral pan-JAK inhibitor, 5-10 mg twice daily. Researchers gathered lesional scalp punch biopsies and peripheral blood from patients with alopecia areata. The CDR3 loop spans 12 amino acids. The germline gives CDR1 WSHSY, CDR2 SAAADI. Trimming took 6 bases from V and 5 from J; bases not matched to a gene: 2. RNA was isolated and reverse transcribed to cDNA, the sequencing template. Generated by immunoSEQ multiplex PCR, the TCRdb table keeps only in-frame clones and is missing some. The repertoire includes 150,000 to 200,000 clones, approximately 51% of them detected once, and about 9.4% sits in the top ten.

The sample consisted of CD8+ T cells sorted from blood, taken at week 52, from a patient treated with tofacitinib. This receptor was identified in a human donor with alopecia areata. The chain couples TRBV10-2 to TRBJ2-5, with TRBD1 identical over 8 bases. CDR3 residues: CASRGTGETQYF. The CDR3 bases are TGCGCCAGCAGGGGGACAGGCGAGACCCAGTACTTC.